This TCR beta chain was profiled in a study of technical replicates of blood from several donors. CDR3 length equals 12 residues. Germline V gene lookup returns CDR1 MNHEY and CDR2 SVGAGI. Unmatched junction bases numbered 4, after V lost 6 bases and J lost 5 bases. The protocol was immunoSEQ multiplex PCR, while the TCRdb copy is restricted to in-frame clones and leaves out a portion. The top ten clones hold 0.35% to 0.45% of a sample with roughly 100,000 clones, 90% to 96% of them seen once. The receptor was derived from a human donor in good health. Material for sequencing was T cells isolated from PBMCs. This chain uses TRBV6-5 with TRBJ2-7; 7 nucleotides match TRBD2. DNA for the CDR3: TGTGCCAGCAGGGGGAGGGGCGACGAGCAGTACTTC. Its translation: CASRGRGDEQYF.